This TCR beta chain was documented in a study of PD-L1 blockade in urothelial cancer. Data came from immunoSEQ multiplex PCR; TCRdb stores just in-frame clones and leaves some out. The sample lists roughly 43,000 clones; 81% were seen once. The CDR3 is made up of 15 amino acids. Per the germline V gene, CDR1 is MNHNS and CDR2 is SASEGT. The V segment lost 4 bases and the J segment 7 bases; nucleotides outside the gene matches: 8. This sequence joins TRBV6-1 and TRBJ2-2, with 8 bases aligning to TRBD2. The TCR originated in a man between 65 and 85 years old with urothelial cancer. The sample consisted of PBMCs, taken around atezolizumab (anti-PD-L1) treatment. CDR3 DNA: TGTGCCAGCAGTGTGGGACTAGAGGGTATCGGGGAGCTGTTTTTT. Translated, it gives CASSVGLEGIGELFF.